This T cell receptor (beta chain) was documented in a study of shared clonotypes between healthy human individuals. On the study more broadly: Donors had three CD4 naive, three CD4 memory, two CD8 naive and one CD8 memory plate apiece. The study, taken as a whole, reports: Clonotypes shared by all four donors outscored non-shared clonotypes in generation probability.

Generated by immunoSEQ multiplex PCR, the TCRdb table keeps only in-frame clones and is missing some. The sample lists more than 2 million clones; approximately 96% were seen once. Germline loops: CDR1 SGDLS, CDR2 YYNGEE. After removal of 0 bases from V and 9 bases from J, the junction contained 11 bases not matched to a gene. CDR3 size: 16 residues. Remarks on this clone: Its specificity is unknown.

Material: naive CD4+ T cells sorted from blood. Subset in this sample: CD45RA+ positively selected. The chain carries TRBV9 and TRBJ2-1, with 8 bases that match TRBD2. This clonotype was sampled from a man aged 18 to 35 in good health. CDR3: CASSVVASGPGGEQFF. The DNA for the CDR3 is TGTGCCAGCAGCGTAGTGGCTAGCGGGCCTGGGGGTGAGCAGTTCTTC.